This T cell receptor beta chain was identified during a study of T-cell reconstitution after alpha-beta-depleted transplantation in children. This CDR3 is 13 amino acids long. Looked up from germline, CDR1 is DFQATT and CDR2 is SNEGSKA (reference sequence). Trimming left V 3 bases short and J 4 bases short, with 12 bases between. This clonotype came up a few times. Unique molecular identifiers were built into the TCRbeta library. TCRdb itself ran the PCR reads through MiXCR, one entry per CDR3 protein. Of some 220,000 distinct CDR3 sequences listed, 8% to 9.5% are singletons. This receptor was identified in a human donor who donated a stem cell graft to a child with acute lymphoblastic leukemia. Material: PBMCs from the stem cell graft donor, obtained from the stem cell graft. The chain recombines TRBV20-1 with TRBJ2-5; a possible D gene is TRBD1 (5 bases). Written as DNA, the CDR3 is TGCAGTGCTAGGATAGGGGCGGCAGAGACCCAGTACTTC. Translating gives CSARIGAAETQYF.